This T cell receptor beta chain stems from a study of cytomegalovirus exposure and HLA in healthy donors. The PCR was carried out with 60 Vbeta primers and 13 Jbeta primers. Assay used: immunoSEQ multiplex PCR; TCRdb lists only in-frame clones, some missing. The sample carries around 110,000 clones, 81% recorded once. Germline V gene lookup returns CDR1 SGHAT and CDR2 FQNNGV. With 5 bases clipped from V and 9 bases from J, the junction kept 9 bases outside the gene matches. The CDR3 has 14 amino acids. The gene calls are TRBV11-2 and TRBJ2-5; 10 bases fit TRBD2. The specimen was PBMCs. This clonotype was sampled from a woman younger than 45 in good health and CMV-seronegative. CDR3 bases: TGTGCCAGCAGCAAAGCGGGAGGGGGGGAGGCCCAGTACTTC. Its protein product is CASSKAGGGEAQYF.